This T cell receptor beta chain was sequenced during a study of CD4+ T cells in melanoma. The CDR3 is 13 residues long. The ends were cut back, 7 bases at V and 6 bases at J, with 18 bases in the middle. The germline V gene encodes CDR1 SQVTM and CDR2 ANQGSEA. Comments on this clone: Antigen unknown.

Study observations and caveats: CD8+ T cell, macrophage and B cell function reportedly correlated with neoantigen-specific CD4+ T cells. Diverse differentiation states were reported for melanoma neoantigen-specific CD4+ T cells.

The assay was immunoSEQ multiplex PCR, and TCRdb's table has in-frame clones only and misses some. The profile covers approximately 3,500 clones, with roughly 72% appearing a single time and approximately 11% taken by the ten largest. This receptor was identified in a human donor with melanoma. V usage is TRBV29-1 and J usage is TRBJ1-1; no clear D gene. The specimen was tumor tissue. The CDR3 region has the DNA TGCAGCGCTCGCGGGGTGGTGATCCCTGAAGCTTTCTTT. Translated: CSARGVVIPEAFF.